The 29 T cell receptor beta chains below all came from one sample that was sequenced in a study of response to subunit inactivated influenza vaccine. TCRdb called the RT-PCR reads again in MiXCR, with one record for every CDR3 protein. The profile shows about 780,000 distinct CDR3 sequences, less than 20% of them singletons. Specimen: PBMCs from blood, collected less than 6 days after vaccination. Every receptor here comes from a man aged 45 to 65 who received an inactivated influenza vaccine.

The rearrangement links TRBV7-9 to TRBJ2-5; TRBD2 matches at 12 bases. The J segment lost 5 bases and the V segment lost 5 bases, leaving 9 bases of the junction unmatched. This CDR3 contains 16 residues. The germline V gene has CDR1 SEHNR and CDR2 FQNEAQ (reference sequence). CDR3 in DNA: TGTGCCAGCAGCCCCGTGAGACTAGCGGGAGTGGAGACCCAGTACTTC. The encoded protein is CASSPVRLAGVETQYF.

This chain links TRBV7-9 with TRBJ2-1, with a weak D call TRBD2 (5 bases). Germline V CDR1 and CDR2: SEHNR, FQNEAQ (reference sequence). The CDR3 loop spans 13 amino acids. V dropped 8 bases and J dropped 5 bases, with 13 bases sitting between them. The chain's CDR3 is CASGEGGDNEQFF. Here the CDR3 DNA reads TGTGCCAGCGGGGAAGGAGGTGACAATGAGCAGTTCTTC.

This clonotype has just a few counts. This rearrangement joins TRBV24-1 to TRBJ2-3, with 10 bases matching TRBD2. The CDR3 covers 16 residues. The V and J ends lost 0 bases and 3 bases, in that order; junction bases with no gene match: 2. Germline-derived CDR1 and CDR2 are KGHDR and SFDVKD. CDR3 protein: CATSDLASGGTDTQYF. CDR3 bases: TGTGCCACCAGTGATTTGGCTAGCGGGGGTACAGATACGCAGTATTTT.

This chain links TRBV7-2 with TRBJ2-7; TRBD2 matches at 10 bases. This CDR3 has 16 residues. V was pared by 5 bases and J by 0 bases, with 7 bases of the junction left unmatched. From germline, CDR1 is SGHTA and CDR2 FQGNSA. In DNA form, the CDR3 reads TGTGCCAGCAGCAAGACCGGGACTAGCGCCTCCTACGAGCAGTACTTC. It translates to CASSKTGTSASYEQYF.

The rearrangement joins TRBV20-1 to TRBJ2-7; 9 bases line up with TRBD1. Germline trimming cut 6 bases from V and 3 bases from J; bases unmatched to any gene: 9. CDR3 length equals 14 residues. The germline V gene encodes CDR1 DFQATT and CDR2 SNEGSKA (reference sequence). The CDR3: CSAGGTGPIYEQYF. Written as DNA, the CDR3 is TGCAGTGCGGGTGGGACAGGGCCTATCTACGAGCAGTACTTC.

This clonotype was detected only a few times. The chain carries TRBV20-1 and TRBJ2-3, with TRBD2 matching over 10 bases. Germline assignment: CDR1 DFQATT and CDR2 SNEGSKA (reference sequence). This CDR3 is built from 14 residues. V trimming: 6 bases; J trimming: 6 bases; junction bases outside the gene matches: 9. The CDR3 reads CSASERGGRDTQYF. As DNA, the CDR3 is TGCAGTGCCTCTGAGCGGGGGGGCCGGGATACGCAGTATTTT.

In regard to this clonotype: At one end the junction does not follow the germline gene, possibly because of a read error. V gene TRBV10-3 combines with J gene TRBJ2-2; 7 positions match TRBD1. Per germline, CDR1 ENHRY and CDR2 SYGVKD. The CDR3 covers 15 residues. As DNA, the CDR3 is TGTGCCATCAGCGGGACAGACCAAAACACCGAGGAGCTGTTTTTT. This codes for CAISGTDQNTEELFF.

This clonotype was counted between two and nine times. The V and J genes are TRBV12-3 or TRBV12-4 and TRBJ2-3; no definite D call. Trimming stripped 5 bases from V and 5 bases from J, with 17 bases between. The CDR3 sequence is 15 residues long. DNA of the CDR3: TGTGCCAGCAGTCCTAGAGCACAGCTTTTAGATACGCAGTATTTT. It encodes CASSPRAQLLDTQYF.

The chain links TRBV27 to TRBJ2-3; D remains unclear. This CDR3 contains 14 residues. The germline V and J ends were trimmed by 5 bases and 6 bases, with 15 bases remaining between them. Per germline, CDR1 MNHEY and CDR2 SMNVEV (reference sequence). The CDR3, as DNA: TGTGCCAGCAGTCCCACTTCCTTAGAGGATACGCAGTATTTT. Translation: CASSPTSLEDTQYF.

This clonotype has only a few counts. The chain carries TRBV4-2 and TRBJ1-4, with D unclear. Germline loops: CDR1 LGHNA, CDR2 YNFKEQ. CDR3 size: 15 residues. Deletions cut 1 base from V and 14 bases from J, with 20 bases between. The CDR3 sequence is CASSQADGSTLPLFF. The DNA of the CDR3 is TGTGCCAGCAGCCAAGCGGATGGTTCGACTCTTCCCCTGTTTTTT.

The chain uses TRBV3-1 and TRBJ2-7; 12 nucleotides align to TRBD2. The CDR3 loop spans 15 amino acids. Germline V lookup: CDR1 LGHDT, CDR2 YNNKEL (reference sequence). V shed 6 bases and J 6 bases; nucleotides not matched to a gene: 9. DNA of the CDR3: TGTGCCAGCAGGCTGACTAGCGGGAGTTCGGGCGAGCAGTACTTC. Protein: CASRLTSGSSGEQYF.

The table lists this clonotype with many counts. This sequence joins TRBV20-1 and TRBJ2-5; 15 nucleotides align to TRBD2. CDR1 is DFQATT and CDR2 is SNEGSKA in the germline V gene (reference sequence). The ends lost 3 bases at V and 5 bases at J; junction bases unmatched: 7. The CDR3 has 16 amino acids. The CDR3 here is CSASGTSGGPLETQYF. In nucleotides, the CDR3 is TGCAGTGCTAGCGGGACTAGCGGGGGGCCATTGGAGACCCAGTACTTC.

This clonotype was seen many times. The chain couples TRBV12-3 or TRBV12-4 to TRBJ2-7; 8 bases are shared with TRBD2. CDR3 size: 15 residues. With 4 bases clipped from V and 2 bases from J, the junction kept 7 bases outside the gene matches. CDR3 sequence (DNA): TGTGCCAGCAGTTCGGGAGGGAACAACCCCTACGAGCAGTACTTC. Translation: CASSSGGNNPYEQYF.

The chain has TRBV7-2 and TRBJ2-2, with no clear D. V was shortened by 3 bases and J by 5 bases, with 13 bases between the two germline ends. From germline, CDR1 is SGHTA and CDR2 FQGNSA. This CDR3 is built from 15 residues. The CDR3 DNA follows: TGTGCCAGCAGCTTGAACCCCATGAGGACCGGGGAGCTGTTTTTT. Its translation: CASSLNPMRTGELFF.

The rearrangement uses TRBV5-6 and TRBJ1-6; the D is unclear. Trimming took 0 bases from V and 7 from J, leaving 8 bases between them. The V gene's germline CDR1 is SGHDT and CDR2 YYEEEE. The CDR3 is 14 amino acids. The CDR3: CASSLDSVNSPLHF. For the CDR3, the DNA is TGTGCCAGCAGCTTGGATTCGGTCAATTCACCCCTCCACTTT.

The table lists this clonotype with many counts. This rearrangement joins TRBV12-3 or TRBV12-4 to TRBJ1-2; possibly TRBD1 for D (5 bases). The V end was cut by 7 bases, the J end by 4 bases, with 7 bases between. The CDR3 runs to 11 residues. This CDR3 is CASTGGYGYTF. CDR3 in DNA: TGTGCCAGCACCGGGGGCTATGGCTACACCTTC.

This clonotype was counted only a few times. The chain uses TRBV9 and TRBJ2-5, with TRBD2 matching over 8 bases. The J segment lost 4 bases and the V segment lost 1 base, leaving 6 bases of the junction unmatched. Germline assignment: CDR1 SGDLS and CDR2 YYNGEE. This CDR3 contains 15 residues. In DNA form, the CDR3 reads TGTGCCAGCAGCGTACGCAGCGGGAGCGGAGAGACCCAGTACTTC. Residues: CASSVRSGSGETQYF. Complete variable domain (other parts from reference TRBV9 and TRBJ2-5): DSGVTQTPKHLITATGQRVTLRCSPRSGDLSVYWYQQSLDQGLQFLIQYYNGEERAKGNILERFSAQQFPDLHSELNLSSLELGDSALYFCASSVRSGSGETQYFGPGTRLLVL.

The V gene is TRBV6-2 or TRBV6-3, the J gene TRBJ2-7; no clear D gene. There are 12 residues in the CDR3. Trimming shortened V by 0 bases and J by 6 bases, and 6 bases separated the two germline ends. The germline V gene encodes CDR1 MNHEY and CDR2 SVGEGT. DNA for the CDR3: TGTGCCAGCAGTTACTCGTTCTCCGAGCAGTACTTC. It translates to CASSYSFSEQYF.

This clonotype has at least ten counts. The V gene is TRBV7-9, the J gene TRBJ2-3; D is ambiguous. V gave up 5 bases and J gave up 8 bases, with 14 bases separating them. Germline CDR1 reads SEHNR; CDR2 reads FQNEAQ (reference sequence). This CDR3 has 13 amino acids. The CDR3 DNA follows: TGTGCCAGCAGCATACCGCTAGTGGCTACGCAGTATTTT. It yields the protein CASSIPLVATQYF.

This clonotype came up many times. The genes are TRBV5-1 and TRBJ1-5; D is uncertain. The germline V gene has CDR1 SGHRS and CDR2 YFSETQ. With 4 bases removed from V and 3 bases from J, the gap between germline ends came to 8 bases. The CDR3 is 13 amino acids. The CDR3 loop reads CASSLDFNQPQHF. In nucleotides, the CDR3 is TGCGCCAGCAGCCTCGACTTCAATCAGCCCCAGCATTTT.

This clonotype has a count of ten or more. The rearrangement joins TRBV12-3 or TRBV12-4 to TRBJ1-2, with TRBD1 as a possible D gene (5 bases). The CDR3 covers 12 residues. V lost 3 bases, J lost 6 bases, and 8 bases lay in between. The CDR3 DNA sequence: TGTGCCAGCAGTTTGAACAGGCATGGCTACACCTTC. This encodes CASSLNRHGYTF.

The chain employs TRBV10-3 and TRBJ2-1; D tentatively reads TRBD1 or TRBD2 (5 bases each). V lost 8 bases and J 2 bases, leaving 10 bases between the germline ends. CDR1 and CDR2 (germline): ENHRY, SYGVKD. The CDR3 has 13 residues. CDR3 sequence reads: CAIDSGAYNEQFF. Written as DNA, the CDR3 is TGTGCCATCGACAGCGGCGCCTACAATGAGCAGTTCTTC.

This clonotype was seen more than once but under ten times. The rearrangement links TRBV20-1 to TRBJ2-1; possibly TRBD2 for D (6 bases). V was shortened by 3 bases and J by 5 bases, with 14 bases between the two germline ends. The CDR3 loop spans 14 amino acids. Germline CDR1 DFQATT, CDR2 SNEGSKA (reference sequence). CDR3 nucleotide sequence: TGCAGTGCTAGTCCCGGGCCGGGGGACAATGAGCAGTTCTTC. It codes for CSASPGPGDNEQFF.

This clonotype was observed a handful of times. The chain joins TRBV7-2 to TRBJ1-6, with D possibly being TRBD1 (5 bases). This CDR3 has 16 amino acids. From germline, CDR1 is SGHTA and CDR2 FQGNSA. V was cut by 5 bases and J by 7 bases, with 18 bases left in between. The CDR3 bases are TGTGCCAGCAGCCCCGGGTCCCACAGGCCCAATTCACCCCTCCACTTT. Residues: CASSPGSHRPNSPLHF.

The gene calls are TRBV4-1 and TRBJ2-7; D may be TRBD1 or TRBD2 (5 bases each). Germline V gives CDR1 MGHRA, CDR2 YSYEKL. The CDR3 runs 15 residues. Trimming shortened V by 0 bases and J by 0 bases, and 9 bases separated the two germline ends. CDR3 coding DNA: TGCGCCAGCAGCCAAGAACGGGGCCTCTCCTACGAGCAGTACTTC. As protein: CASSQERGLSYEQYF.

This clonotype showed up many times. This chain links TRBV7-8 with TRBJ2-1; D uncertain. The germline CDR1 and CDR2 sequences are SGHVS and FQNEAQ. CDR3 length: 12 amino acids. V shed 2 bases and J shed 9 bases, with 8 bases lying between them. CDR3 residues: CASSLWGVEQFF. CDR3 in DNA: TGTGCCAGCAGCTTATGGGGTGTTGAGCAGTTCTTC.

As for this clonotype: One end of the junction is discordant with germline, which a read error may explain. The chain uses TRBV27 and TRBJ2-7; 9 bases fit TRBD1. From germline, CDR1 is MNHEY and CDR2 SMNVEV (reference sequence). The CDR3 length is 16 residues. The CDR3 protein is CTSSFPRDRVCYEQYF. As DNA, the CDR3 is TGCACCAGCAGTTTCCCCCGGGACAGGGTGTGCTACGAGCAGTACTTC.

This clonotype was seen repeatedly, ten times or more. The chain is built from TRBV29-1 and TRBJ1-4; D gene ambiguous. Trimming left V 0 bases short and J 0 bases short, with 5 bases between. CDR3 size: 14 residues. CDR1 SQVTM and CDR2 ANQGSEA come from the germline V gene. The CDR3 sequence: CSVEDRSTNEKLFF. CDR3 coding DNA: TGCAGCGTTGAAGATCGGTCAACTAATGAAAAACTGTTTTTT.

CDR3 bases: TGTGCCACCAGCATGGGACTAGCGGGCACTGAGCAGTTCTTC. It codes for CATSMGLAGTEQFF. The gene calls are TRBV15 and TRBJ2-1, with 12 bases that match TRBD2. Germline loops: CDR1 LNHNV, CDR2 YYDKDF (reference sequence). The CDR3 is 14 amino acids. J gave up 9 bases and V 4 bases, and 4 bases lay outside the gene matches.